The 20 T cell receptor beta chains reported below all come from one sample, sequenced in a study of chemoradiotherapy in HPV16-positive cancers. Data came from immunoSEQ multiplex PCR; TCRdb stores just in-frame clones and leaves some out. The repertoire holds about 12,000 clones, with about two thirds as singletons. Sampling was performed from a patient who underwent chemoradiotherapy. The receptors originated from a human donor with HPV-associated anogenital cancer.

The CDR3 loop is CASSPGTSGSDEQFF. The CDR3 coding sequence is TGTGCCAGCAGCCCGGGGACTAGCGGGAGTGATGAGCAGTTCTTC. The chain combines TRBV11-3 with TRBJ2-1; the match to TRBD2 covers 14 bases. The CDR3 runs 15 residues. The V and J ends lost 5 bases and 8 bases, in that order; junction bases with no gene match: 5. CDR1 is SGHNT and CDR2 is YENEEA in the germline V gene.

The chain carries TRBV5-1 and TRBJ2-3; D is uncertain. Germline values: CDR1 SGHRS, CDR2 YFSETQ. V was pared by 2 bases and J by 0 bases, with 7 bases between. The CDR3 has 14 residues. Here the CDR3 DNA reads TGCGCCAGCAGCTTCGACCAAAGCACAGATACGCAGTATTTT. It specifies CASSFDQSTDTQYF.

In this sample, this clone turned up once. This chain connects TRBV29-1 to TRBJ1-5; 8 nucleotides align to TRBD1. Germline values: CDR1 SQVTM, CDR2 ANQGSEA. The CDR3 is made up of 13 amino acids. V was pared by 4 bases and J by 6 bases, with 5 bases of the junction left unmatched. CDR3 nucleotide sequence: TGCAGCGTTGCCGGACAGGGTGGTCAGCCCCAGCATTTT. It is translated as CSVAGQGGQPQHF.

The count of this clone is one. The CDR3 loop reads CASSQRAGVNYGYTF. In nucleotides, the CDR3 is TGTGCCAGCAGTCAGAGAGCGGGGGTCAACTATGGCTACACCTTC. The chain combines TRBV6-6 with TRBJ1-2, with a tentative D call TRBD1 (5 bases). The germline V and J ends were trimmed by 5 bases and 2 bases, with 15 bases remaining between them. This CDR3 spans 15 amino acids. Germline loops: CDR1 MNHNY, CDR2 SVGAGI (reference sequence).

The chain joins TRBV28 to TRBJ2-7, with TRBD2 identical over 8 bases. The length of the CDR3 is 15 residues. Trimming at V came to 5 bases and at J to 1 base, leaving 7 bases not matched to a gene. Germline CDR1 and CDR2: MDHEN and SYDVKM. In DNA form, the CDR3 reads TGTGCCAGCAGTCGCCGGGGGGGCGCTTCCTACGAGCAGTACTTC. Translation gives CASSRRGGASYEQYF.

V is TRBV5-1 and J is TRBJ2-7, with D unclear. CDR1 SGHRS and CDR2 YFSETQ come from the germline V gene. This CDR3 has 12 amino acids. The V and J ends lost 3 bases and 0 bases respectively, with 4 bases between them. The CDR3 is CASSSDSYEQYF. CDR3 nucleotides: TGCGCCAGCAGCTCGGACTCCTACGAGCAGTACTTC.

The rearrangement uses TRBV10-2 and TRBJ1-1, with TRBD1 identical over 8 bases. The germline CDR1 and CDR2 sequences are WSHSY and SAAADI. The CDR3 totals 14 residues. V was clipped by 5 bases and J by 1 base; unmatched bases: 3. CDR3 DNA: TGCGCCAGCAGTCAGGGGGCGCAGAACACTGAAGCTTTCTTT. This gives the protein CASSQGAQNTEAFF.

V usage is TRBV7-3 and J usage is TRBJ2-2, with 9 nucleotides matching TRBD2. This CDR3 region has 16 residues. V was clipped by 10 bases and J by 5 bases; unmatched bases: 14. CDR1 is SGHTA, CDR2 FQGTGA, per germline. The DNA for the CDR3 is TGTGCCACCGGGTCGGGCGGGACTAGCCAAACCGGGGAGCTGTTTTTT. Its translation: CATGSGGTSQTGELFF.

The chain links TRBV14 to TRBJ1-2, with unresolved D. Germline values: CDR1 SGHDN, CDR2 FVKESK. Trimming removed 2 bases from V and 8 bases from J, with 12 bases in between. CDR3 length equals 13 residues. CDR3 protein: CASSQFTAMGYTF. DNA of the CDR3: TGTGCCAGCAGCCAATTCACCGCTATGGGCTACACCTTC.

Only a few counts were recorded for this clone. This rearrangement joins TRBV4-3 to TRBJ2-7; D gene unclear. Germline V lookup: CDR1 LGHNA, CDR2 YSLEER. The ends were cut back, 0 bases at V and 3 bases at J, with 6 bases in the middle. The CDR3 has 13 amino acids. Written as DNA, the CDR3 is TGCGCCAGCAGCCAAGAACTGAACTACGAGCAGTACTTC. Its protein is CASSQELNYEQYF.

This chain links TRBV28 with TRBJ1-1; D gene uncertain. Germline V CDR1 and CDR2: MDHEN, SYDVKM. Trimming took off 6 bases at V and 5 bases at J, with 16 bases between the two ends. The CDR3 sequence is 14 residues long. CDR3 sequence: CASSPPRAGTEAFF. The CDR3 DNA follows: TGTGCCAGCAGCCCACCTAGGGCGGGGACTGAAGCTTTCTTT.

This clone was recorded a few times. The chain is built from TRBV5-4 and TRBJ2-1; D may correspond to TRBD1 or TRBD2 (5 bases each). CDR3 length: 17 amino acids. V was trimmed by 0 bases and J by 0 bases, leaving 13 bases between them. Germline V gene sequence: CDR1 SGHNT, CDR2 YYREEE (reference sequence). In DNA form, the CDR3 reads TGTGCCAGCAGCTTGGGGGACGGAAGGGGCTCCTACAATGAGCAGTTCTTC. It codes for CASSLGDGRGSYNEQFF.

J is TRBJ1-5 and V is TRBV5-1; 9 bases agree with TRBD1. Germline assignment: CDR1 SGHRS and CDR2 YFSETQ. With V trimmed by 4 bases and J by 6 bases, 5 bases remained unmatched. CDR3 size: 14 residues. CDR3 sequence reads: CASSRTGVGQPQHF. CDR3 in DNA: TGCGCCAGCAGCCGGACAGGGGTTGGTCAGCCCCAGCATTTT.

V and J are TRBV30 and TRBJ1-6; D perhaps matches TRBD1 (6 bases). This CDR3 contains 15 residues. Germline V gene lookup returns CDR1 GTSNPN and CDR2 SVGIG (reference sequence). V was trimmed by 4 bases and J by 5 bases, leaving 15 bases between them. The CDR3 region has the DNA TGTGCCTGGACCCGGGACACGCTCAATAATTCACCCCTCCACTTT. This codes for CAWTRDTLNNSPLHF. Together with reference TRBV30 and TRBJ1-6, the CDR3 gives the full variable domain: SQTIHQWPATLVQPVGSPLSLECTVEGTSNPNLYWYRQAAGRGLQLLFYSVGIGQISSEVPQNLSASRPQDRQFILSSKKLLLSDSGFYLCAWTRDTLNNSPLHFGNGTRLTVT.

The CDR3 coding sequence is TGTGCCAGTAGTGAAGCAGCGGGAGGGGCTGAGCAGTTCTTC. Protein sequence: CASSEAAGGAEQFF. The chain carries TRBV19 and TRBJ2-1; TRBD2 agrees at 10 bases. Trimming cost V 5 bases and J 9 bases; bases outside gene matches: 7. This CDR3 is 14 amino acids long. In germline, CDR1 is LNHDA, CDR2 SQIVND (reference sequence).

The chain has TRBV11-2 and TRBJ2-5, with D tentatively TRBD2 (6 bases). The V end was cut by 5 bases, the J end by 5 bases, with 15 bases between. CDR3 length: 14 amino acids. CDR1 and CDR2 from the germline V gene are SGHAT and FQNNGV. The CDR3 DNA reads as TGTGCCAGCAGCACACGGAGGGCGTGGGAGACCCAGTACTTC. This translates into CASSTRRAWETQYF. The full variable domain, with the rest looked up from reference TRBV11-2 and TRBJ2-5, is EAGVAQSPRYKIIEKRQSVAFWCNPISGHATLYWYQQILGQGPKLLIQFQNNGVVDDSQLPKDRFSAERLKGVDSTLKIQPAKLEDSAVYLCASSTRRAWETQYFGPGTRLLVL.

The chain recombines TRBV4-3 with TRBJ2-3, with D possibly being TRBD2 (6 bases). The CDR3 is made up of 16 amino acids. Germline V lookup: CDR1 LGHNA, CDR2 YSLEER. V dropped 0 bases and J dropped 3 bases, with 13 bases sitting between them. The CDR3 DNA sequence: TGCGCCAGCAGCCAAGACCTAGCGAGAGGGACAGATACGCAGTATTTT. Translation: CASSQDLARGTDTQYF.

The chain employs TRBV5-6 and TRBJ1-5, with TRBD1 identical over 8 bases. The CDR3 is 15 amino acids. V shed 3 bases and J 3 bases; nucleotides not matched to a gene: 5. Germline V lookup: CDR1 SGHDT, CDR2 YYEEEE. CDR3 protein: CASSSGQEVNQPQHF. CDR3 coding DNA: TGTGCCAGCAGCTCGGGACAGGAGGTCAATCAGCCCCAGCATTTT.

This chain links TRBV9 with TRBJ1-3, with TRBD1 identical over 10 bases. V lost 0 bases and J lost 7; bases outside the gene matches: 10. This CDR3 has 17 amino acids. Germline lookup yields CDR1 SGDLS and CDR2 YYNGEE. The CDR3 nucleotides are TGTGCCAGCAGCGTAGACCCCGGGACAGGGGTGGAGAACACCATATATTTT. This gives the protein CASSVDPGTGVENTIYF. Full variable domain (remainder filled in from reference TRBV9 and TRBJ1-3): DSGVTQTPKHLITATGQRVTLRCSPRSGDLSVYWYQQSLDQGLQFLIQYYNGEERAKGNILERFSAQQFPDLHSELNLSSLELGDSALYFCASSVDPGTGVENTIYFGEGSWLTVV.

The sample holds a few counts of this clone. The chain couples TRBV9 to TRBJ2-1; the D gene is possibly TRBD2 (5 bases). The CDR3 runs to 20 residues. V lost 0 bases and J lost 3, with 25 bases in between. In germline, CDR1 is SGDLS, CDR2 YYNGEE. For the CDR3, the DNA is TGTGCCAGCAGCGTAGAGGGATGGGTGGGCGGCGGGCCATACTACAATGAGCAGTTCTTC. It specifies CASSVEGWVGGGPYYNEQFF.